These T cell receptor beta chains were read from a single sample in a study of OX40 agonist ivuxolimab in advanced cancers. The protocol was immunoSEQ multiplex PCR, while the TCRdb copy is restricted to in-frame clones and leaves out a portion. The sample comprises 40,000 to 60,000 clones, 88% of which are singletons, and 3.4% rests with the top ten. Sequencing was performed on CD4+ or CD8+ T cells sorted from blood, taken in a trial of the OX40 agonist ivuxolimab. All receptors derive from an adult with an advanced solid tumor such as melanoma, head and neck, liver or kidney cancer. CDR3s include the opening cysteine and the closing phenylalanine or tryptophan. D genes are given only for firm matches. The size entry is marked missing in some rows and otherwise reads once, few, many or a size class.

CDR3 protein: CASSPGTSLYEQYF; CDR3 DNA: TGTGCCAGCAGCCCCGGGACTAGTTTATACGAGCAGTACTTC; V gene: TRBV28; clone size: .; D gene: TRBD2; J gene: TRBJ2-7
CDR3 protein: CASSQRSPGPNLFF; CDR3 DNA: TGCGCCAGCAGCCAACGGAGTCCGGGGCCGAATCTGTTTTTT; V gene: TRBV4-3; clone size: .; D gene: .; J gene: TRBJ1-4
CDR3 protein: CASSYAREGYTF; CDR3 DNA: TGTGCCAGCAGTTACGCCAGGGAAGGCTACACCTTC; V gene: TRBV6-6; clone size: .; D gene: .; J gene: TRBJ1-2
CDR3 protein: CSAAGVVRQETQYF; CDR3 DNA: TGCAGCGCCGCAGGGGTAGTAAGGCAAGAGACCCAGTACTTC; V gene: TRBV29-1; clone size: .; D gene: .; J gene: TRBJ2-5
CDR3 protein: CASSPADYTEAFF; CDR3 DNA: TGTGCCAGCAGTCCCGCGGATTACACTGAAGCTTTCTTT; V gene: TRBV6-6; clone size: .; D gene: .; J gene: TRBJ1-1
CDR3 protein: CASSSTDREQFF; CDR3 DNA: TGTGCCAGCAGCTCCACGGACAGAGAGCAGTTCTTC; V gene: TRBV7-2; clone size: .; D gene: .; J gene: TRBJ2-1
CDR3 protein: CASSLGTRPYEQYF; CDR3 DNA: TGTGCCAGCAGCTTGGGGACACGGCCCTACGAGCAGTACTTC; V gene: TRBV7-2; clone size: .; D gene: .; J gene: TRBJ2-7
CDR3 protein: CASSQDRDRGIDEQYF; CDR3 DNA: TGCGCCAGCAGCCAAGACCGAGACAGGGGGATCGACGAGCAGTACTTC; V gene: TRBV4-1; clone size: .; D gene: TRBD1; J gene: TRBJ2-7
CDR3 protein: CASSPDSGVATKEQYF; CDR3 DNA: TGTGCCAGCAGCCCCGATAGCGGGGTCGCTACTAAAGAGCAGTACTTC; V gene: TRBV11-2; clone size: .; D gene: TRBD2; J gene: TRBJ2-7
CDR3 protein: CASRADPQANYGYTF; CDR3 DNA: TGTGCCAGCAGGGCCGACCCGCAGGCTAACTATGGCTACACCTTC; V gene: TRBV6-5; clone size: once; D gene: .; J gene: TRBJ1-2
CDR3 protein: CASSLYGLALGAETQYF; CDR3 DNA: TGTGCCAGCAGCTTATACGGACTAGCCCTAGGTGCGGAGACCCAGTACTTC; V gene: TRBV9; clone size: .; D gene: TRBD2; J gene: TRBJ2-5
CDR3 protein: CASSLGGRNTGELFF; CDR3 DNA: TGTGCCAGCAGTTTAGGGGGGAGAAACACCGGGGAGCTGTTTTTT; V gene: TRBV28; clone size: .; D gene: .; J gene: TRBJ2-2
CDR3 protein: CASSQERTAEQFF; CDR3 DNA: TGTGCCAGCAGCCAAGAAAGGACAGCGGAGCAGTTCTTC; V gene: TRBV4-2; clone size: .; D gene: .; J gene: TRBJ2-1
CDR3 protein: CASSETSGGALTQYF; CDR3 DNA: TGTGCCAGCAGCGAAACTAGCGGGGGGGCGTTGACGCAGTATTTT; V gene: TRBV6-5; clone size: .; D gene: TRBD2; J gene: TRBJ2-3
CDR3 protein: CASSIGTGGSYEQYF; CDR3 DNA: TGTGCCAGTAGTATTGGGACCGGCGGCTCCTACGAGCAGTACTTC; V gene: TRBV19; clone size: .; D gene: .; J gene: TRBJ2-7
CDR3 protein: CASGKQGSTDTQYF; CDR3 DNA: TGTGCTAGTGGCAAACAGGGGTCTACAGATACGCAGTATTTT; V gene: TRBV12-5; clone size: .; D gene: TRBD1; J gene: TRBJ2-3
CDR3 protein: CSAEEARRYTF; CDR3 DNA: TGCAGTGCTGAGGAGGCTCGGCGCTACACCTTC; V gene: TRBV20-1; clone size: .; D gene: .; J gene: TRBJ1-2
CDR3 protein: CASSDFTRGDTQYF; CDR3 DNA: TGTGCCAGCAGTGATTTCACCCGCGGGGATACGCAGTATTTT; V gene: TRBV25-1; clone size: .; D gene: .; J gene: TRBJ2-3
CDR3 protein: CASSLSAGVYGYTF; CDR3 DNA: TGTGCCAGCAGTTTATCGGCAGGGGTTTATGGCTACACCTTC; V gene: TRBV28; clone size: .; D gene: .; J gene: TRBJ1-2
CDR3 protein: CASSGASNQPQHF; CDR3 DNA: TGTGCCAGCAGCGGCGCGAGCAATCAGCCCCAGCATTTT; V gene: TRBV7-2; clone size: few; D gene: .; J gene: TRBJ1-5
CDR3 protein: CASSYRRDQPQHF; CDR3 DNA: TGTGCCAGCAGTTATCGAAGAGATCAGCCCCAGCATTTT; V gene: TRBV2; clone size: few; D gene: .; J gene: TRBJ1-5
CDR3 protein: CASSQDPGGRTDTQYF; CDR3 DNA: TGCGCCAGCAGCCAAGATCCAGGGGGCCGGACAGATACGCAGTATTTT; V gene: TRBV4-1; clone size: .; D gene: TRBD1; J gene: TRBJ2-3
CDR3 protein: CASTPAGMEGPYGYTF; CDR3 DNA: TGTGCCAGCACCCCGGCGGGAATGGAGGGACCCTATGGCTACACCTTC; V gene: TRBV5-6; clone size: few; D gene: .; J gene: TRBJ1-2
CDR3 protein: CSTQDSYEQYF; CDR3 DNA: TGCAGTACCCAGGACTCCTACGAGCAGTACTTC; V gene: TRBV20-1; clone size: .; D gene: .; J gene: TRBJ2-7
CDR3 protein: CASRQGYNSPLHF; CDR3 DNA: TGTGCCAGCAGGCAGGGGTATAATTCACCCCTCCACTTT; V gene: TRBV28; clone size: .; D gene: .; J gene: TRBJ1-6
CDR3 protein: CASSEALGFYEKLFF; CDR3 DNA: TGTGCCAGCAGTGAAGCGTTGGGATTTTATGAAAAACTGTTTTTT; V gene: TRBV6-1; clone size: .; D gene: .; J gene: TRBJ1-4
CDR3 protein: CASSLYRAEAFF; CDR3 DNA: TGTGCCAGCAGTTTATATCGGGCTGAAGCTTTCTTT; V gene: TRBV28; clone size: .; D gene: .; J gene: TRBJ1-1
CDR3 protein: CASSPDSGELFF; CDR3 DNA: TGTGCCAGCTCACCAGATTCCGGGGAGCTGTTTTTT; V gene: TRBV18; clone size: .; D gene: .; J gene: TRBJ2-2
CDR3 protein: CASGLAFVGTDTQYF; CDR3 DNA: TGTGCTAGTGGTTTGGCATTTGTAGGTACAGATACGCAGTATTTT; V gene: TRBV12-5; clone size: .; D gene: .; J gene: TRBJ2-3
CDR3 protein: CASSRLAGYEQYF; CDR3 DNA: TGTGCCAGCAGTCGTCTAGCGGGCTACGAGCAGTACTTC; V gene: TRBV2; clone size: .; D gene: TRBD2; J gene: TRBJ2-7
CDR3 protein: CASSIRVGADTQYF; CDR3 DNA: TGTGCCAGTAGTATACGGGTGGGGGCGGATACGCAGTATTTT; V gene: TRBV19; clone size: .; D gene: .; J gene: TRBJ2-3
CDR3 protein: CASSRTGGINTGELFF; CDR3 DNA: TGTGCCAGTAGTCGGACAGGGGGAATAAACACCGGGGAGCTGTTTTTT; V gene: TRBV19; clone size: .; D gene: TRBD1; J gene: TRBJ2-2
CDR3 protein: CASSSGTASYEQYF; CDR3 DNA: TGTGCCAGCAGCTCAGGGACAGCCTCCTACGAGCAGTACTTC; V gene: TRBV7-9; clone size: .; D gene: TRBD1; J gene: TRBJ2-7
CDR3 protein: CASRDRTDTQYF; CDR3 DNA: TGTGCCAGCAGGGACCGCACAGATACGCAGTATTTT; V gene: TRBV6-5; clone size: .; D gene: .; J gene: TRBJ2-3
CDR3 protein: CASTTGHITDTQYF; CDR3 DNA: TGTGCCAGCACAACCGGACACATCACAGATACGCAGTATTTT; V gene: TRBV28; clone size: once; D gene: .; J gene: TRBJ2-3
CDR3 protein: CASSLDLGLQETQYF; CDR3 DNA: TGTGCCAGCAGCTTGGATCTCGGTCTCCAAGAGACCCAGTACTTC; V gene: TRBV7-2; clone size: .; D gene: .; J gene: TRBJ2-5
CDR3 protein: CATVRGKGTGELFF; CDR3 DNA: TGTGCCACCGTGCGGGGGAAAGGCACCGGGGAGCTGTTTTTT; V gene: TRBV13; clone size: once; D gene: TRBD2; J gene: TRBJ2-2
CDR3 protein: CASSLPAALGTGELFF; CDR3 DNA: TGTGCCAGCTCACTTCCGGCCGCGCTGGGCACCGGGGAGCTGTTTTTT; V gene: TRBV18; clone size: .; D gene: .; J gene: TRBJ2-2
CDR3 protein: CASSQSGQGLDTQYF; CDR3 DNA: TGCGCCAGCAGCCAGAGCGGACAGGGATTAGATACGCAGTATTTT; V gene: TRBV4-1; clone size: .; D gene: TRBD1; J gene: TRBJ2-3
CDR3 protein: CASSLGGPAYEQYF; CDR3 DNA: TGTGCCAGCAGTTTGGGGGGGCCGGCATACGAGCAGTACTTC; V gene: TRBV28; clone size: .; D gene: .; J gene: TRBJ2-7
CDR3 protein: CASSPDTGLRYEQYF; CDR3 DNA: TGTGCCAGCAGTCCCGACACGGGACTACGCTACGAGCAGTACTTC; V gene: TRBV28; clone size: .; D gene: TRBD2; J gene: TRBJ2-7
CDR3 protein: CASSFSRGRTDTQYF; CDR3 DNA: TGCGCCAGCAGCTTTTCGCGGGGTCGCACAGATACGCAGTATTTT; V gene: TRBV5-1; clone size: .; D gene: .; J gene: TRBJ2-3
CDR3 protein: CAWTVFRGAGNSPLHF; CDR3 DNA: TGTGCCTGGACCGTGTTCCGGGGGGCAGGTAATTCACCCCTCCACTTT; V gene: TRBV30; clone size: .; D gene: .; J gene: TRBJ1-6
CDR3 protein: CASRDPGGANYGYTF; CDR3 DNA: TGTGCCAGCAGGGATCCTGGGGGGGCTAACTATGGCTACACCTTC; V gene: TRBV6-1; clone size: .; D gene: .; J gene: TRBJ1-2
CDR3 protein: CASSLASGGPYREQYF; CDR3 DNA: TGCGCCAGCAGCTTGGCCTCGGGGGGACCCTACCGCGAGCAGTACTTC; V gene: TRBV5-1; clone size: .; D gene: TRBD2; J gene: TRBJ2-7
CDR3 protein: CASSILAGSGELFF; CDR3 DNA: TGTGCCAGTAGTATTCTAGCGGGCTCCGGGGAGCTGTTTTTT; V gene: TRBV19; clone size: .; D gene: TRBD2; J gene: TRBJ2-2
CDR3 protein: CASRDRLSRAFF; CDR3 DNA: TGTGCCAGCAGAGACAGGTTGAGTCGAGCTTTCTTT; V gene: TRBV2; clone size: .; D gene: .; J gene: TRBJ1-1
CDR3 protein: CASIDRGEEAFF; CDR3 DNA: TGTGCCAGCATCGACAGGGGTGAGGAAGCTTTCTTT; V gene: TRBV21-1; clone size: .; D gene: .; J gene: TRBJ1-1
CDR3 protein: CASSLGRDRGGGQPQHF; CDR3 DNA: TGTGCCAGCAGCCTTGGAAGGGACAGGGGTGGTGGGCAGCCCCAGCATTTT; V gene: TRBV5-5; clone size: few; D gene: TRBD1; J gene: TRBJ1-5
CDR3 protein: CASSDSERGRRYGYTF; CDR3 DNA: TGTGCCAGCAGTGATTCTGAGAGGGGGCGACGCTATGGCTACACCTTC; V gene: TRBV6-1; clone size: .; D gene: TRBD1; J gene: TRBJ1-2
CDR3 protein: CASSEWGGFNEQYF; CDR3 DNA: TGTGCCAGCAGTGAATGGGGGGGGTTCAACGAGCAGTACTTC; V gene: TRBV25-1; clone size: .; D gene: TRBD2; J gene: TRBJ2-7
CDR3 protein: CASSLTMHRDNEKLFF; CDR3 DNA: TGCGCCAGCAGCCTAACAATGCACCGAGATAATGAAAAACTGTTTTTT; V gene: TRBV4-1; clone size: .; D gene: .; J gene: TRBJ1-4
CDR3 protein: CASSPTRADNEQFF; CDR3 DNA: TGTGCCAGCTCACCGACTAGGGCTGACAATGAGCAGTTCTTC; V gene: TRBV18; clone size: .; D gene: .; J gene: TRBJ2-1
CDR3 protein: CASSLSTGWETQYF; CDR3 DNA: TGTGCCAGCAGCTTATCGACAGGGTGGGAGACCCAGTACTTC; V gene: TRBV7-9; clone size: .; D gene: TRBD1; J gene: TRBJ2-5
CDR3 protein: CASSQDGRGAAFF; CDR3 DNA: TGCGCCAGCAGCCAAGACGGTAGAGGGGCAGCTTTCTTT; V gene: TRBV4-3; clone size: .; D gene: .; J gene: TRBJ1-1
CDR3 protein: CASSNLVSFYNEQFF; CDR3 DNA: TGTGCCAGCAGTAACCTAGTTAGTTTCTACAATGAGCAGTTCTTC; V gene: TRBV27; clone size: few; D gene: .; J gene: TRBJ2-1
CDR3 protein: CASRPGTRTLGNQPQHF; CDR3 DNA: TGTGCCAGCAGGCCCGGGACAAGGACTCTCGGCAATCAGCCCCAGCATTTT; V gene: TRBV28; clone size: .; D gene: .; J gene: TRBJ1-5